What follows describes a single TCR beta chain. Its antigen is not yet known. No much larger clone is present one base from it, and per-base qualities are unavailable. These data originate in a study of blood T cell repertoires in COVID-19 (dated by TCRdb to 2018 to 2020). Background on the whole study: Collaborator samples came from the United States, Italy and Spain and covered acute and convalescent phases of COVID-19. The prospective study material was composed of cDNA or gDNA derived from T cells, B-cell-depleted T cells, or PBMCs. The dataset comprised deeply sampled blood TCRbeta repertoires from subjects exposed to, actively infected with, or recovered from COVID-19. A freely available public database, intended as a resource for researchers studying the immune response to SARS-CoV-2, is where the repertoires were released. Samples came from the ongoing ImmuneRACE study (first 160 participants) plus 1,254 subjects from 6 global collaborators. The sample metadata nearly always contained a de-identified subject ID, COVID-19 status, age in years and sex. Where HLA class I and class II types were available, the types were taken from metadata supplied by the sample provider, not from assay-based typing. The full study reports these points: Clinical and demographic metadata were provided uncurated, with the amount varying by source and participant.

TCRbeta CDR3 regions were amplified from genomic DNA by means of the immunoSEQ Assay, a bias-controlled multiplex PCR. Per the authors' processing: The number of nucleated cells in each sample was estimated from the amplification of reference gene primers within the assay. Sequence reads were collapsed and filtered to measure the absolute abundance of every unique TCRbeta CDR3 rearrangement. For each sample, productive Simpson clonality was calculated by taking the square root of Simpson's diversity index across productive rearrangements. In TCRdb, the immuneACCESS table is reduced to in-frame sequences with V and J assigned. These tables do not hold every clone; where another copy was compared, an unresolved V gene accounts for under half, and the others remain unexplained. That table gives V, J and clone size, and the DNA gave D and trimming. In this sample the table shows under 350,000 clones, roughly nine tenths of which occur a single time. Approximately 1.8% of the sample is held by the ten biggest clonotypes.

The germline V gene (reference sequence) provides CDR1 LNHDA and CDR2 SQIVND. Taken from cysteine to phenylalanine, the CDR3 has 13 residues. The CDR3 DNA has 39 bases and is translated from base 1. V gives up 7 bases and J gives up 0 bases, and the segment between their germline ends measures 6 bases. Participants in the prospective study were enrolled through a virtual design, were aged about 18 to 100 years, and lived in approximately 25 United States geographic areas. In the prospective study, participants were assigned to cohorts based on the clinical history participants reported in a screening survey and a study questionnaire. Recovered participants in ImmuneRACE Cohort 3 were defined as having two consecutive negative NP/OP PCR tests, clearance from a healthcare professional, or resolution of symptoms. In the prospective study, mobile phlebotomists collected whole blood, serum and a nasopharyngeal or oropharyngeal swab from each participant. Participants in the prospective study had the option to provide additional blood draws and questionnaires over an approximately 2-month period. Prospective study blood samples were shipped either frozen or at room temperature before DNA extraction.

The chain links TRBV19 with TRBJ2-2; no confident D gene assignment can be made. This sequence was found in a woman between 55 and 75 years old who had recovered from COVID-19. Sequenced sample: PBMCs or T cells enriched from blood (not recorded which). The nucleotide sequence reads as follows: TGTGCCAGTACGGAGCCGAACACCGGGGAGCTGTTTTTT. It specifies CASTEPNTGELFF.